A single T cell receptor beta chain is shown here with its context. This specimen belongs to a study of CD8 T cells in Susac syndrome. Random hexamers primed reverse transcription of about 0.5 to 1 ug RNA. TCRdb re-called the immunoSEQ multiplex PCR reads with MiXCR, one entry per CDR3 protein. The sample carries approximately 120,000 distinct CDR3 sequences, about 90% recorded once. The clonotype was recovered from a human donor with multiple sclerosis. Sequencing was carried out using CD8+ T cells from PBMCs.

CDR3 in DNA: TGTGCCAGCAGTTACTTATCAGACGCTAATGAGCAGTTCTTC. Translating it yields CASSYLSDANEQFF. This chain joins TRBV6-2 or TRBV6-3 and TRBJ2-1; D is undetermined. This CDR3 has 14 amino acids. From germline, CDR1 is MNHEY and CDR2 SVGEGT. V was pared by 1 base and J by 7 bases, with 11 bases between.